This T cell receptor beta chain comes out of a study of blood T cell repertoires in COVID-19. Background on the study: The United States, Italy and Spain supplied acute and convalescent COVID-19 samples. The cDNA or gDNA used as material had been derived from T cells, B-cell-depleted T cells, or PBMCs.

This clone was observed many times. Germline V gene sequence: CDR1 GTSNPN, CDR2 SVGIG (reference sequence). This CDR3 is built from 14 residues. The junction had 5 bases not matched to a gene; V was cut back by 1 base and J by 3 bases. Libraries were prepared by immunoSEQ multiplex PCR; TCRdb keeps only in-frame clonotypes and omits some of them. The sample carries roughly 120,000 clones, about two thirds recorded once. The specimen sequenced was peripheral blood. The V call is TRBV30, the J call TRBJ2-5; 7 bases are a match to TRBD2. The TCR was taken from a human donor with acute or convalescent COVID-19. The donor label of this sample is uncertain. The CDR3 nucleotides are TGTGCCTGGAGTGCAGCGGGGATTGAAGAGACCCAGTACTTC. This codes for CAWSAAGIEETQYF.